The next 14 T cell receptor beta chains were all read from a single sample in a study of Graves' ophthalmopathy and Graves' hyperthyroidism. From RNA, the CDR3 regions of TCR beta chains were amplified and sequenced. RT-PCR with HTBI primers came first, then second-round multiplex PCR. TCRdb fed the multiplex PCR reads into MiXCR, producing one record per CDR3 protein. The table lists some 39,000 distinct CDR3 sequences, roughly 52% of them singletons. Sequenced input: peripheral blood. Every receptor here comes from an adult woman with stable Graves' hyperthyroidism.

By share, this clonotype ranks as medium-sized. The chain uses TRBV7-9 and TRBJ1-2, with 8 bases matching TRBD1. Germline lookup yields CDR1 SEHNR and CDR2 FQNEAQ (reference sequence). This CDR3 comprises 14 residues. With 1 base clipped from V and 8 bases from J, the junction kept 6 bases outside the gene matches. CDR3 sequence: CASSLGQGARGYTF. The CDR3, as DNA: TGTGCCAGCAGCTTAGGGCAGGGGGCTCGGGGCTACACCTTC.

Sample share makes this clonotype medium-sized (0.01 to 0.1%). The DNA of the CDR3 is TGTGCCAGCAGCCCCGGTAGGGAGACCCAGTACTTC. Its translation is CASSPGRETQYF. The gene calls are TRBV7-9 and TRBJ2-5; D is undetermined. CDR1 is SEHNR and CDR2 is FQNEAQ in the germline V gene (reference sequence). V shed 5 bases and J shed 5 bases, with 9 bases lying between them. The CDR3 has 12 residues. The variable domain in full, with the rest retrieved from reference TRBV7-9 and TRBJ2-5, is DTGVSQNPRHKITKRGQNVTFRCDPISEHNRLYWYRQTLGQGPEFLTYFQNEAQLEKSRLLSDRFSAERPKGSFSTLEIQRTEQGDSAMYLCASSPGRETQYFGPGTRLLVL.

A few counts support this clonotype. The V call is TRBV7-9, the J call TRBJ2-5; D not resolved. The V end was cut by 5 bases, the J end by 5 bases, with 12 bases between. Germline CDR1 and CDR2: SEHNR and FQNEAQ (reference sequence). The CDR3 extends over 13 amino acids. The chain's CDR3 is CASSPVYGETQYF. CDR3 coding DNA: TGTGCCAGCAGCCCAGTGTACGGGGAGACCCAGTACTTC.

V usage is TRBV7-3 and J usage is TRBJ1-1, with 7 bases fitting TRBD1. The CDR3 spans 15 residues. The germline V gene has CDR1 SGHTA and CDR2 FQGTGA. The V and J ends lost 4 bases and 4 bases, in that order; junction bases with no gene match: 9. The CDR3, as DNA: TGTGCCAGCAGCTGGGAACAGGGGTGGGGCACTGAAGCTTTCTTT. It is translated as CASSWEQGWGTEAFF.

Comment on this clonotype: It is likely a read error, because the conserved phenylalanine at the end of the CDR3 is missing. CDR3 in amino acids: CASSWTGSDQETQYL. CDR3 DNA sequence: TGTGCCAGCAGCTGGACAGGGTCCGACCAAGAGACCCAGTACCTC. The gene calls are TRBV5-6 and TRBJ2-5; the match to TRBD1 covers 8 bases. The CDR3 runs to 15 residues. The V gene's germline CDR1 is SGHDT and CDR2 YYEEEE. Trimming removed 3 bases from V and 0 bases from J; junction bases left unmatched: 4.

The rearrangement uses TRBV7-9 and TRBJ1-2, with D tentatively TRBD1 (5 bases). Germline-derived CDR1 and CDR2 are SEHNR and FQNEAQ (reference sequence). V was shortened by 5 bases and J by 4 bases, with 11 bases between the two germline ends. The CDR3 length is 13 residues. The CDR3, as DNA: TGTGCCAGCAGCGTCAGGGTCAGCTATGGCTACACCTTC. Encoded protein: CASSVRVSYGYTF. Drawing the rest from reference TRBV7-9 and TRBJ1-2, the complete variable domain is DTGVSQNPRHKITKRGQNVTFRCDPISEHNRLYWYRQTLGQGPEFLTYFQNEAQLEKSRLLSDRFSAERPKGSFSTLEIQRTEQGDSAMYLCASSVRVSYGYTFGSGTRLTVV.

This clonotype is termed medium-sized (0.01 to 0.1%). V usage is TRBV29-1 and J usage is TRBJ2-2; no clear D gene. Trimming took 4 bases from V and 1 from J, leaving 7 bases between them. This CDR3 is 13 amino acids long. Germline lookup yields CDR1 SQVTM and CDR2 ANQGSEA. The CDR3 loop reads CSVVAVNTGELFF. The CDR3 region has the DNA TGCAGCGTTGTCGCAGTGAACACCGGGGAGCTGTTTTTT.

Note on this clonotype: Given a much more abundant clone one base away, this may be a read error. The V gene is TRBV7-2, the J gene TRBJ1-2; possible D gene TRBD1, 5 bases. This CDR3 spans 13 amino acids. Looked up from germline, CDR1 is SGHTA and CDR2 is FQGNSA. With 10 bases removed from V and 8 bases from J, the gap between germline ends came to 20 bases. CDR3 nucleotide sequence: TGTGCCACCCATGGGGGTTTTTCATGGGGCTACACCTTC. Its protein is CATHGGFSWGYTF.

By its share, this clonotype is medium-sized. The chain has TRBV24-1 and TRBJ1-5; a weak D match, TRBD1 (6 bases). The V end was cut by 2 bases, the J end by 2 bases, with 15 bases between. The CDR3 totals 17 residues. Germline lookup yields CDR1 KGHDR and CDR2 SFDVKD. The DNA for the CDR3 is TGTGCCACCAGTGATTCTTCCGGGACATCGGGCAATCAGCCCCAGCATTTT. Residues: CATSDSSGTSGNQPQHF.

This clonotype was counted many times. This chain uses TRBV5-8 with TRBJ2-6; a possible D gene is TRBD1 (6 bases). The CDR3 contains 16 residues. V dropped 4 bases and J dropped 0 bases, with 11 bases sitting between them. CDR1 is SGHTS and CDR2 is YDEGEE in the germline V gene. CDR3: CASSPDRFSGANVLTF. CDR3 coding DNA: TGTGCCAGCAGCCCCGACAGGTTCTCTGGGGCCAACGTCCTGACTTTC.

The chain links TRBV4-1 to TRBJ2-7; 11 bases map to TRBD1. Per the germline V gene, CDR1 is MGHRA and CDR2 is YSYEKL. The CDR3 has 13 residues. The V segment lost 7 bases and the J segment 4 bases; nucleotides outside the gene matches: 3. CDR3 DNA sequence: TGCGCCAGCAACCGGGACAGGGGGTACGAGCAGTACTTC. Its translation: CASNRDRGYEQYF.

Of note for this clonotype: One base away lies a much larger clone, so this may be a sequencing read error. V gene TRBV27 combines with J gene TRBJ1-1; 8 nucleotides match TRBD1. CDR3 size: 14 residues. Germline CDR1 MNHEY, CDR2 SMNVEV (reference sequence). The DNA of the CDR3 is TGTGCCAGCAGTGTCCAGACAGGGGCGACTGAAGCTCTCTTT. Translated, it gives CASSVQTGATEALF.

The chain employs TRBV15 and TRBJ2-7; no clear D gene. Per germline, CDR1 LNHNV and CDR2 YYDKDF (reference sequence). This CDR3 is built from 14 residues. The germline V and J ends were trimmed by 3 bases and 3 bases, with 12 bases remaining between them. CDR3 in amino acids: CATSRDLPDYEQYF. In nucleotides, the CDR3 is TGTGCCACCAGCAGGGACCTACCGGACTACGAGCAGTACTTC.

This clonotype was counted between two and nine times. The J gene is TRBJ2-2, the V gene TRBV5-1; D perhaps matches TRBD1 (6 bases). Between the trimmed V and J ends, which lost 0 bases and 3 bases, there was a span of 9 bases. The CDR3 extends over 15 amino acids. The germline V gene encodes CDR1 SGHRS and CDR2 YFSETQ. The CDR3 DNA reads as TGCGCCAGCAGCTTGGTTCGGACAGACACCGGGGAGCTGTTTTTT. It encodes CASSLVRTDTGELFF.